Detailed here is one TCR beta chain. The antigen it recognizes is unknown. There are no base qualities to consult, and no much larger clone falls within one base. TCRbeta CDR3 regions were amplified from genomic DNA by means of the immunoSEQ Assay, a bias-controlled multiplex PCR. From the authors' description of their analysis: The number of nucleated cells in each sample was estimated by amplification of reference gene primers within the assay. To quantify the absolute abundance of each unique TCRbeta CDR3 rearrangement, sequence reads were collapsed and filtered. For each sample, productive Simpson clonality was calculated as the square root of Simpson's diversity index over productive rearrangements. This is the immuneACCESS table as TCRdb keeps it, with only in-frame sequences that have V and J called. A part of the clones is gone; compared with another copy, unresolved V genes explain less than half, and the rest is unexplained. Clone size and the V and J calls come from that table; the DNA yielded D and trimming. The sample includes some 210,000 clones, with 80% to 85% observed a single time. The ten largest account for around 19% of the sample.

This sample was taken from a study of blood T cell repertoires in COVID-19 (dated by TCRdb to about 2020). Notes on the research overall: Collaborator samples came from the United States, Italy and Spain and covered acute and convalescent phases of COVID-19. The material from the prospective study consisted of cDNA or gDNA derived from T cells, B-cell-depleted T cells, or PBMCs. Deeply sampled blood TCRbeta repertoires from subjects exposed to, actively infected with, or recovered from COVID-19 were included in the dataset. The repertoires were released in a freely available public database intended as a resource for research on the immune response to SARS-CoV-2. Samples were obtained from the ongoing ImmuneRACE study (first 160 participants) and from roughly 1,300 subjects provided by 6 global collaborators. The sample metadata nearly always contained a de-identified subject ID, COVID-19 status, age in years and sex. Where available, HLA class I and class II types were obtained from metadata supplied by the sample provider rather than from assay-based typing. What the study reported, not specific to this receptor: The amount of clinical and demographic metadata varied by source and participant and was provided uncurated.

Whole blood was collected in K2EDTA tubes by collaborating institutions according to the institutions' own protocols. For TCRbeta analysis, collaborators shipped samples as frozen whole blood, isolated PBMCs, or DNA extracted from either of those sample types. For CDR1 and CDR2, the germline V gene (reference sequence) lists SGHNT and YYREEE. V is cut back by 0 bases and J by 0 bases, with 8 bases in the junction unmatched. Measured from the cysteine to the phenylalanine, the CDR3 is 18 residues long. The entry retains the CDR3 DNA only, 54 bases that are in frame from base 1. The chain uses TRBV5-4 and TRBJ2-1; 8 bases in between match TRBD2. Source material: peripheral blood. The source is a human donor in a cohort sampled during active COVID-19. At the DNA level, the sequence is TGTGCCAGCAGCTTGGCTAGCGGGCCCAGGAGCTCCTACAATGAGCAGTTCTTC. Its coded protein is CASSLASGPRSSYNEQFF. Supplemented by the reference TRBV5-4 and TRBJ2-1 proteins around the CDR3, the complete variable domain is ETGVTQSPTHLIKTRGQQVTLRCSSQSGHNTVSWYQQALGQGPQFIFQYYREEENGRGNFPPRFSGLQFPNYSSELNVNALELDDSALYLCASSLASGPRSSYNEQFFGPGTRLTVL.